This is a list of T cell receptor beta chains from one sample in a study of cytomegalovirus exposure and HLA in healthy donors. Data came from immunoSEQ multiplex PCR; TCRdb stores just in-frame clones and leaves some out. The profile shows approximately 150,000 clones, over 60% of them singletons. Sequences were obtained from PBMCs. Source of these receptors: a woman between 25 and 40 years old in good health and CMV-seropositive. The CDR3 runs from the conserved cysteine through the conserved F or W. The order of the fields is D gene, V gene, CDR3 length, J gene, clone size, CDR3 protein, CDR3 DNA. The D gene is left open where the match is weak. Where a row states a size, it is once, few, many or the class of an expanded clone; other rows omit it.

TRBD2	TRBV7-2	12	TRBJ2-5	-	CASSPVAGAQYF	TGTGCCAGCAGCCCCGTCGCGGGGGCCCAGTACTTC
TRBD2	TRBV30	15	TRBJ2-1	-	CAWSEGLAGGSEQFF	TGTGCCTGGAGCGAGGGACTAGCGGGAGGAAGTGAGCAGTTCTTC
TRBD1	TRBV7-9	14	TRBJ1-4	few	CASRPDRLIEKLFF	TGTGCCAGCAGACCGGACAGGCTTATTGAAAAACTGTTTTTT
-	TRBV9	16	TRBJ1-3	-	CASSALGGTSGNTIYF	TGTGCCAGCAGCGCCCTCGGCGGCACCTCTGGAAACACCATATATTTT
-	TRBV6-5	14	TRBJ1-6	-	CASSYSPGIPPLHF	TGTGCCAGCAGTTACTCCCCAGGGATTCCACCCCTCCACTTT
-	TRBV4-1	15	TRBJ2-7	-	CASSPQVAEPYEQYF	TGCGCCAGCAGTCCCCAAGTGGCGGAGCCCTACGAGCAGTACTTC
-	TRBV6-5	15	TRBJ1-1	few	CASSYLTGVRAEAFF	TGTGCCAGCAGTTACTTAACCGGGGTTAGGGCCGAGGCTTTCTTT
TRBD2	TRBV9	15	TRBJ2-1	-	CASSPGLAGVREQFF	TGTGCCAGCAGCCCGGGACTAGCGGGAGTTCGGGAGCAGTTCTTC
-	TRBV30	11	TRBJ2-7	few	CAWSLVYEQYF	TGTGCCTGGAGTCTAGTCTACGAGCAGTACTTC
-	TRBV4-1	12	TRBJ2-1	-	CASALLAGEQFF	TGCGCCAGCGCCCTTTTAGCCGGTGAGCAGTTCTTC
-	TRBV2	15	TRBJ1-5	-	CASRREAYSNQPQHF	TGTGCCAGTAGAAGAGAGGCTTATAGCAATCAGCCCCAGCATTTT
-	TRBV10-2	17	TRBJ1-5	-	CASSESWADYSNQPQHF	TGCGCCAGCAGTGAGTCATGGGCCGACTATAGCAATCAGCCCCAGCATTTT
-	TRBV28	14	TRBJ2-7	few	CASHAGTGIYEQYF	TGTGCCAGCCACGCCGGGACTGGGATCTACGAGCAGTACTTC
-	TRBV20-1	11	TRBJ1-5	-	CSASADQPQHF	TGCAGTGCTAGTGCAGATCAGCCCCAGCATTTT
-	TRBV11-2	13	TRBJ2-5	-	CASSLEVTETQYF	TGTGCCAGCAGCTTGGAGGTTACGGAGACCCAGTACTTC
-	TRBV11-2	13	TRBJ2-7	-	CASNEPRGYEQYF	TGTGCCAGCAACGAGCCGCGGGGCTACGAGCAGTACTTC
-	TRBV19	13	TRBJ2-7	-	CASRGPFTYEQYF	TGTGCCAGCCGCGGGCCATTTACCTACGAGCAGTACTTC
TRBD2	TRBV30	15	TRBJ2-1	-	CAWIPGGRLYNGQFF	TGTGCCTGGATCCCGGGGGGACGGCTCTACAATGGACAGTTCTTC
-	TRBV30	14	TRBJ1-2	-	CAWSRPGANYGYTF	TGTGCCTGGAGTCGGCCAGGGGCTAACTATGGCTACACCTTC
-	TRBV25-1	14	TRBJ1-5	-	CASSGPGILSTQHF	TGTGCCAGCAGTGGTCCAGGGATCCTTAGCACCCAGCATTTT
-	TRBV4-2	15	TRBJ2-5	-	CASSQDPSLAETQYF	TGTGCCAGCAGCCAAGATCCTAGTTTGGCAGAGACCCAGTACTTC
-	TRBV6-5	13	TRBJ1-2	-	CASSLKGGGGYTF	TGTGCCAGCAGCCTAAAGGGGGGGGGTGGCTACACCTTC
TRBD1	TRBV28	16	TRBJ2-3	-	CASSRLDRGPTDTQYF	TGTGCCAGCAGCCGCCTTGACAGGGGGCCCACAGATACGCAGTATTTT
-	TRBV13	14	TRBJ2-1	few	CASSLRSGGDEQFF	TGTGCCAGCAGCTTACGATCGGGGGGCGATGAGCAGTTCTTC